Given below is one TCR beta chain in context. Its antigen is not known. The repertoire was sequenced with immunoSEQ multiplex PCR; TCRdb's copy has only in-frame clones and lacks some. The sample yields about 140,000 clones, more than 85% seen once. The data were obtained in a study of T cell responses to AZD1222 COVID-19 vaccine. In germline, CDR1 is LNHDA, CDR2 SQIVND (reference sequence). With 6 bases clipped from V and 0 bases from J, the junction kept 13 bases outside the gene matches. The CDR3 contains 17 residues. Study-level points and caveats: Reportedly, nearly half of unique spike TCRs recognized epitopes outside B.1.351/B.1.1.7 mutations. Clonal diversity was possibly underestimated; the donors were predominantly white British and more often female. Spike regions recognized by vaccine-associated CD4 TCRs spanned the protein, led by 160-218 and 743-854.

The rearrangement links TRBV19 to TRBJ1-1; 7 bases map to TRBD1. The clonotype originates from an adult in good health. The starting material was peripheral blood, obtained on day 0 of AZD1222 vaccination. Here the CDR3 reads CASSRSLGGAMNTEAFF. The DNA for the CDR3 is TGTGCCAGTAGCCGTAGCCTAGGGGGCGCGATGAACACTGAAGCTTTCTTT.